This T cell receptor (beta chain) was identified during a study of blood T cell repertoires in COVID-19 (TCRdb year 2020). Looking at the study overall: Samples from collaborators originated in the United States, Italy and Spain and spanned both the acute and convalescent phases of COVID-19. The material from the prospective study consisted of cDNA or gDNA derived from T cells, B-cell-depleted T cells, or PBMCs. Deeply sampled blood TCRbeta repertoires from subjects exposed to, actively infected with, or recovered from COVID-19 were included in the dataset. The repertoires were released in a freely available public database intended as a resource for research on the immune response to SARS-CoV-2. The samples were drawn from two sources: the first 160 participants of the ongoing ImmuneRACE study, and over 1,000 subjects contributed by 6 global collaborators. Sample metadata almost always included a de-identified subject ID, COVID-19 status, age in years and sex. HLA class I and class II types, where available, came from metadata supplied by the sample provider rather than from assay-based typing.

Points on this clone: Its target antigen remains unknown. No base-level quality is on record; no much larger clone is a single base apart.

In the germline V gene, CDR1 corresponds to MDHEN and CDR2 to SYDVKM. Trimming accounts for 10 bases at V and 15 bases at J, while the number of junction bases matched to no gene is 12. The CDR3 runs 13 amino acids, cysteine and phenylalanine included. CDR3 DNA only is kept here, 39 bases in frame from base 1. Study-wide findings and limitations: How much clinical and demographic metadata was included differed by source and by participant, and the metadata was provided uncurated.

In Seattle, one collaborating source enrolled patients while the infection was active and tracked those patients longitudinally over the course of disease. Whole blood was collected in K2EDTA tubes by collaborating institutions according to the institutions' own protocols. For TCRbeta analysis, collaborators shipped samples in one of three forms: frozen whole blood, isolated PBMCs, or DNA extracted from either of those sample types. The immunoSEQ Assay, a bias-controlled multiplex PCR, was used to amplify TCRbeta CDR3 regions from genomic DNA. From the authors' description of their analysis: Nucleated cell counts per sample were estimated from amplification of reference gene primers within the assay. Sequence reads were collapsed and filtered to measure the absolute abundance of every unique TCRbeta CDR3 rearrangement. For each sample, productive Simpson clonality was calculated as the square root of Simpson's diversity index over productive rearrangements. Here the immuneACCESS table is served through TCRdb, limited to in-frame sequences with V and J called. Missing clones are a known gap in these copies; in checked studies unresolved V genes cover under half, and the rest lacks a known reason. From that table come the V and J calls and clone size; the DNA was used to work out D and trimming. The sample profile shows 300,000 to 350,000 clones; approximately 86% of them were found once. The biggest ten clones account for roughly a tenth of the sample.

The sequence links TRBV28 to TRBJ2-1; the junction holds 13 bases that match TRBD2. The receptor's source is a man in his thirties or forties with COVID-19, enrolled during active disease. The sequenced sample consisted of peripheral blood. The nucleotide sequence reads TGTGCCACTATGACTAGCGGGGGGCTCTCTCGGTTCTTC. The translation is CATMTSGGLSRFF.